Each of the 27 T cell receptor beta chains below was sequenced from the same sample in a study of cytomegalovirus exposure and HLA in healthy donors. PCR amplification relied on 60 Vbeta primers (plus 13 Jbeta primers). Profiled with immunoSEQ multiplex PCR; TCRdb holds only in-frame clones, not every one. The sample lists under 100,000 clones; roughly 70% were seen once. Sequences were obtained from PBMCs. These receptor sequences come from a man aged 40-55 years in good health and CMV-seronegative.

The gene calls are TRBV5-4 and TRBJ2-2, with 7 bases lining up with TRBD2. The CDR3 consists of 14 residues. Germline loops: CDR1 SGHNT, CDR2 YYREEE (reference sequence). V lost 4 bases to trimming and J lost 7 bases; unmatched junction nucleotides: 7. The CDR3: CASSDRGVNGELFF. The CDR3 bases are TGTGCCAGCAGCGACCGGGGGGTTAACGGGGAGCTGTTTTTT.

This clone was observed a handful of times. This rearrangement joins TRBV25-1 to TRBJ2-7; D gene unclear. Trimming shortened V by 7 bases and J by 6 bases, and 4 bases separated the two germline ends. The V gene's germline CDR1 is MGHDK and CDR2 SYGVNS. This CDR3 spans 9 amino acids. The CDR3 sequence: CASTSEQYF. CDR3 in DNA: TGTGCCAGCACCAGCGAGCAGTACTTC.

The chain couples TRBV4-1 to TRBJ1-1; no definite D call. Germline-derived CDR1 and CDR2 are MGHRA and YSYEKL. This CDR3 has 15 residues. V was cut by 5 bases and J by 4 bases, with 17 bases left in between. This CDR3 is CASSGPGGPATEAFF. For the CDR3, the DNA is TGCGCCAGCAGCGGCCCGGGAGGACCGGCCACTGAAGCTTTCTTT.

V is TRBV4-2 and J is TRBJ2-3; D possibly corresponds to TRBD2 (6 bases). V gave up 0 bases and J gave up 11 bases, with 30 bases separating them. The germline V gene encodes CDR1 LGHNA and CDR2 YNFKEQ. The CDR3 has 19 amino acids. The CDR3 loop reads CASSQELTAGGSRFDEQYF. CDR3 bases: TGTGCCAGCAGCCAAGAATTGACTGCCGGGGGATCTCGATTTGACGAGCAGTATTTT.

This chain joins TRBV4-2 and TRBJ1-1, with TRBD1 matching over 7 bases. Germline values: CDR1 LGHNA, CDR2 YNFKEQ. V lost 5 bases and J lost 3; bases outside the gene matches: 6. There are 14 residues in the CDR3. The CDR3 DNA follows: TGTGCCAGCAGCACCCGACAGGGTTACACTGAAGCTTTCTTT. This codes for CASSTRQGYTEAFF.

The chain employs TRBV6-4 and TRBJ2-7; possibly TRBD1 for D (6 bases). CDR3 length: 11 amino acids. V was shortened by 5 bases and J by 6 bases, with 8 bases between the two germline ends. The germline CDR1 and CDR2 sequences are MRHNA and SNTAGT. Here the CDR3 reads CASSQGGEQYF. DNA for the CDR3: TGTGCCAGCAGTCAAGGGGGCGAGCAGTACTTC.

This chain joins TRBV15 and TRBJ2-2; TRBD1 matches at 7 bases. Germline CDR1 and CDR2: LNHNV and YYDKDF (reference sequence). CDR3 length: 15 residues. The J segment lost 3 bases and the V segment lost 5 bases, leaving 6 bases of the junction unmatched. CDR3 region: CATSARQGDTGELFF. The CDR3 nucleotides read TGTGCCACCAGCGCTCGACAGGGAGACACCGGGGAGCTGTTTTTT. Variable domain in full (rest from reference TRBV15 and TRBJ2-2): DAMVIQNPRYQVTQFGKPVTLSCSQTLNHNVMYWYQQKSSQAPKLLFHYYDKDFNNEADTPDNFQSRRPNTSFCFLDIRSPGLGDTAMYLCATSARQGDTGELFFGEGSRLTVL.

The V gene is TRBV11-3, the J gene TRBJ2-3; no clear D gene. Germline assignment: CDR1 SGHNT and CDR2 YENEEA. V was shortened by 2 bases and J by 3 bases, with 6 bases between the two germline ends. CDR3 length equals 13 residues. CDR3 sequence reads: CASSLHITDTQYF. In nucleotides, the CDR3 is TGTGCCAGCAGCTTACACATAACAGATACGCAGTATTTT.

Only a few counts were recorded for this clone. V and J are TRBV2 and TRBJ1-3; 8 positions match TRBD1. Per germline, CDR1 SNHLY and CDR2 FYNNEI. After removal of 6 bases from V and 0 bases from J, the junction contained 4 bases not matched to a gene. This CDR3 comprises 15 residues. CDR3 nucleotide sequence: TGTGCCAGCAGGGGACAGGAATACTCTGGAAACACCATATATTTT. It codes for CASRGQEYSGNTIYF.

V usage is TRBV6-6 and J usage is TRBJ1-1; unclear D gene. V shed 8 bases and J shed 0 bases, with 4 bases lying between them. This CDR3 has 11 amino acids. Germline V lookup: CDR1 MNHNY, CDR2 SVGAGI (reference sequence). CDR3 region: CASSVNTEAFF. For the CDR3, the DNA is TGTGCCAGCTCAGTGAACACTGAAGCTTTCTTT.

This chain links TRBV7-3 with TRBJ1-1; a possible D gene is TRBD1 (6 bases). The CDR3 sequence is 12 residues long. From germline, CDR1 is SGHTA and CDR2 FQGTGA. With 8 bases removed from V and 11 bases from J, the gap between germline ends came to 18 bases. The CDR3 spells CASAVPSGVAFF. The CDR3 coding sequence is TGTGCCAGCGCCGTCCCCTCAGGGGTGGCTTTCTTT.

V gene TRBV6-4 combines with J gene TRBJ1-5, with D maybe TRBD1 (6 bases). CDR1 and CDR2 from the germline V gene are MRHNA and SNTAGT. This CDR3 is 12 amino acids long. With 9 bases removed from V and 1 base from J, the gap between germline ends came to 7 bases. The CDR3 reads CARRGSNQPQHF. The CDR3 DNA follows: TGTGCCAGAAGGGGGAGCAATCAGCCCCAGCATTTT.

The rearrangement links TRBV10-3 to TRBJ1-1; TRBD1 agrees at 10 bases. The CDR3 covers 17 residues. Germline lookup yields CDR1 ENHRY and CDR2 SYGVKD. Trimming removed 2 bases from V and 7 bases from J; junction bases left unmatched: 13. CDR3 sequence reads: CAISEEGTGVPGNEAFF. The CDR3 nucleotides are TGTGCCATCAGTGAGGAGGGGACAGGGGTCCCCGGGAATGAAGCTTTCTTT.

The chain has TRBV11-1 and TRBJ2-1, with TRBD2 matching over 8 bases. The CDR3 extends over 14 amino acids. V lost 1 base to trimming and J lost 7 bases; unmatched junction nucleotides: 3. CDR1 is SGHAT and CDR2 is FQDESV in the germline V gene (reference sequence). The CDR3 spells CASSLERGPNEQFF. The DNA for the CDR3 is TGTGCCAGCAGCTTAGAGCGGGGGCCAAATGAGCAGTTCTTC.

The chain carries TRBV5-4 and TRBJ2-5; 11 bases align to TRBD1. V trimming: 9 bases; J trimming: 11 bases; junction bases outside the gene matches: 12. The CDR3 runs 13 residues. The V gene's germline CDR1 is SGHNT and CDR2 YYREEE (reference sequence). The CDR3 DNA reads as TGTGCCACGGGGGGACAGGGGGTATTGGGGCAGTACTTC. This sequence encodes CATGGQGVLGQYF.

This clone was observed a handful of times. This sequence joins TRBV5-1 and TRBJ1-1, with D maybe TRBD1 (5 bases). Per germline, CDR1 SGHRS and CDR2 YFSETQ. Trimming pared 4 bases from V and 2 bases from J, leaving 9 bases between. This CDR3 has 13 amino acids. The CDR3 protein is CASSLDRNTEAFF. CDR3 DNA sequence: TGCGCCAGCAGCCTCGACAGAAACACTGAAGCTTTCTTT.

This chain links TRBV6-6 with TRBJ1-6; the match to TRBD1 covers 8 bases. The CDR3 extends over 15 amino acids. Losses at the gene ends were 7 bases for V and 8 bases for J; bases not matched to a gene: 10. Germline V gene lookup returns CDR1 MNHNY and CDR2 SVGAGI (reference sequence). The DNA of the CDR3 is TGTGCCAGCAACCTCTCGTCAGGGGGCTATTCACCCCTCCACTTT. This encodes CASNLSSGGYSPLHF.

In the case of this clone: Germline is not matched at one junction end, which may reflect a read error. This chain connects TRBV4-2 to TRBJ2-7, with 9 bases identical to TRBD1. CDR1 and CDR2 from the germline V gene are LGHNA and YNFKEQ. The CDR3 runs to 15 residues. CDR3 bases: TGTGCCAGCAGCCCAGGGACAGGGAGTCCCTACGGGCAGTACTTC. Amino acids: CASSPGTGSPYGQYF.

J is TRBJ1-1 and V is TRBV28, with no clear D. Germline V gives CDR1 MDHEN, CDR2 SYDVKM. The germline V and J ends were trimmed by 5 bases and 5 bases, with 18 bases remaining between them. The CDR3 consists of 15 residues. The CDR3 sequence is CASSRRGGRKTEAFF. In DNA, the CDR3 is TGTGCCAGCAGTCGAAGAGGCGGGCGAAAGACTGAAGCTTTCTTT.

The V gene is TRBV30, the J gene TRBJ1-4; 9 nucleotides agree with TRBD1. Germline assignment: CDR1 GTSNPN and CDR2 SVGIG (reference sequence). Trimming took 1 base from V and 8 from J; bases not matched to a gene: 2. The CDR3 spans 13 residues. In DNA form, the CDR3 reads TGTGCCTGGAGTGGGACAGGGGAGGAAAAACTGTTTTTT. Amino acids: CAWSGTGEEKLFF.

As DNA, the CDR3 is TGTGCCAGCAGCCCCCCCGGACTAAAAGAGACCCAGTACTTC. Its translation is CASSPPGLKETQYF. V and J are TRBV11-1 and TRBJ2-5, with D possibly being TRBD2 (6 bases). The CDR3 spans 14 residues. Germline-derived CDR1 and CDR2 are SGHAT and FQDESV (reference sequence). V was cut by 5 bases and J by 3 bases, with 13 bases left in between.

This sequence joins TRBV6-5 and TRBJ1-1; possibly TRBD1 for D (5 bases). Germline CDR1 and CDR2: MNHEY and SVGAGI. The CDR3 runs 11 residues. Trimming removed 7 bases from V and 6 bases from J, with 9 bases in between. The CDR3 DNA reads as TGTGCCAGCACCCAGGGCGCTGAAGCTTTCTTT. Its translation: CASTQGAEAFF.

The rearrangement joins TRBV5-4 to TRBJ1-2; 9 bases align to TRBD1. The V gene end was trimmed by 4 bases and the J gene end by 1 base; junction bases not matched to a gene: 5. The CDR3 extends over 15 amino acids. In germline, CDR1 is SGHNT, CDR2 YYREEE (reference sequence). This CDR3 reads CASSAGTGYNYGYTF. For the CDR3, the DNA is TGTGCCAGCAGCGCGGGGACAGGGTATAACTATGGCTACACCTTC. Full variable domain (missing parts from reference TRBV5-4 and TRBJ1-2): ETGVTQSPTHLIKTRGQQVTLRCSSQSGHNTVSWYQQALGQGPQFIFQYYREEENGRGNFPPRFSGLQFPNYSSELNVNALELDDSALYLCASSAGTGYNYGYTFGSGTRLTVV.

This chain uses TRBV7-3 with TRBJ2-2; D uncertain. From germline, CDR1 is SGHTA and CDR2 FQGTGA. Trimming took off 1 base at V and 6 bases at J, with 9 bases between the two ends. This CDR3 comprises 14 residues. The CDR3 nucleotides are TGTGCCAGCAGCTTAAACCCAACAGCCGGGGAGCTGTTTTTT. It encodes CASSLNPTAGELFF.

The gene calls are TRBV5-6 and TRBJ2-1, with TRBD2 as a possible D gene (6 bases). CDR1 SGHDT and CDR2 YYEEEE come from the germline V gene. V was trimmed by 7 bases and J by 0 bases, leaving 23 bases between them. The CDR3 runs to 18 residues. This chain's CDR3 is CASSTWPPGDSSYNEQFF. The CDR3 coding sequence is TGTGCCAGCTCTACTTGGCCGCCCGGGGACTCCTCCTACAATGAGCAGTTCTTC.

This clone was detected once. V is TRBV7-7 and J is TRBJ2-2; TRBD1 matches at 8 bases. The CDR3 totals 15 residues. J gave up 5 bases and V 5 bases, and 7 bases lay outside the gene matches. The germline V gene encodes CDR1 SSHAT and CDR2 FNYEAQ (reference sequence). CDR3 bases: TGTGCCAGCAGCCCGAGGACAGGGAGGACCGGGGAGCTGTTTTTT. Translating gives CASSPRTGRTGELFF.

The chain combines TRBV6-4 with TRBJ2-2; 10 nucleotides align to TRBD1. Germline CDR1 reads MRHNA; CDR2 reads SNTAGT. The J segment lost 3 bases and the V segment lost 3 bases, leaving 4 bases of the junction unmatched. The CDR3 is made up of 16 amino acids. The CDR3 DNA reads as TGTGCCAGCAGTGAAGCCGGGACAGGGGACACCGGGGAGCTGTTTTTT. Protein: CASSEAGTGDTGELFF.